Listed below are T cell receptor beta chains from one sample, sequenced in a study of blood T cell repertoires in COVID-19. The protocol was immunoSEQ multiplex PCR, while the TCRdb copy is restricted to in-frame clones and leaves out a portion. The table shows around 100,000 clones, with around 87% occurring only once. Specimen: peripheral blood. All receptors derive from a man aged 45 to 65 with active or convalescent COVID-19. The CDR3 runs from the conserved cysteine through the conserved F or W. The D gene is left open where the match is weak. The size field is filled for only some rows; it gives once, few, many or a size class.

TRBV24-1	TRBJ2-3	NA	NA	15	TGTGCCACCAGTGATTCGCGGGACCACACAGATACGCAGTATTTT	CATSDSRDHTDTQYF
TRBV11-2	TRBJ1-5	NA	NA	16	TGTGCCAGCAGCCCCGCGGGGGGCTATAGCAATCAGCCCCAGCATTTT	CASSPAGGYSNQPQHF
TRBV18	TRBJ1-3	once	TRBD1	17	TGTGCCAGCTCACCGCCGGGACAGGGCCTCTCTGGAAACACCATATATTTT	CASSPPGQGLSGNTIYF
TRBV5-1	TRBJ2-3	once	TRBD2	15	TGCGCCAGCAGTCTTCTAGCGGGGGACACAGATACGCAGTATTTT	CASSLLAGDTDTQYF
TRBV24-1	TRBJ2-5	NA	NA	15	TGTGCCACCAGTGATTGGGCGGGTCCCGAGGAGACCCAGTACTTC	CATSDWAGPEETQYF
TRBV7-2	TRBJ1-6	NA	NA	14	TGTGCCAGCAGGTCCTCGGACTACAATTCACCCCTCCACTTT	CASRSSDYNSPLHF
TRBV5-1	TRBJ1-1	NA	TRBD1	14	TGCGCCACCCAACCCGGGACAGTGAACACTGAAGCTTTCTTT	CATQPGTVNTEAFF
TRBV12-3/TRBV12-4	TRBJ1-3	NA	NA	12	TGTGCCAGCGGTGAGACTGGAAACACCATATATTTT	CASGETGNTIYF
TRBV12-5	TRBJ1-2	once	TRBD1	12	TGTGCTAGTGGTCCCGGACAGGGACCCTACACCTTC	CASGPGQGPYTF
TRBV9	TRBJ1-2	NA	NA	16	TGTGCCAGCAGCTCATCCCTCGGGGGGGGGCGAGGTGGCTACACCTTC	CASSSSLGGGRGGYTF
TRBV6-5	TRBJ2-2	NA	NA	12	TGTGCCAGCAGATCAAACACCGGGGAGCTGTTTTTT	CASRSNTGELFF
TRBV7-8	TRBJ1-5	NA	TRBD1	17	TGTGCCAGCAGCCCTAGGGGGACAGGGGTCCAAGGTCAGCCCCAGCATTTT	CASSPRGTGVQGQPQHF
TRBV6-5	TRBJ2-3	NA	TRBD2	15	TGTGCCAGCAGCCTGGGACTAGCGGACACAGATACGCAGTATTTT	CASSLGLADTDTQYF
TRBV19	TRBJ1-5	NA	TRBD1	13	TGTGCCAGTGACAGGGGGCCGGATCAGCCCCAGCATTTT	CASDRGPDQPQHF
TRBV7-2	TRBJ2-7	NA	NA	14	TGTGCCAGCAGCTTAGGAACTGGGCCCAGGGAGCAGTACTTC	CASSLGTGPREQYF
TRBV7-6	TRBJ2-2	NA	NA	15	TGTGCCAGCAGCCCGGGACAAGGAAGCACCGGGGAGCTGTTTTTT	CASSPGQGSTGELFF
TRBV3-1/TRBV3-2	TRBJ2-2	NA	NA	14	TGTGCCAGCAGCCAAGCTAGTCAGGGCGGGGAGCTGTTTTTT	CASSQASQGGELFF
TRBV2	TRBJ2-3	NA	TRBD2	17	TGTGCCAGCAGCTTCTCGGCTAGCGGTATAGGAGCAGATACGCAGTATTTT	CASSFSASGIGADTQYF
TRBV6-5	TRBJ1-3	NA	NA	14	TGTGCCAGCAGCTCGGACAGCCCTGGAAACACCATATATTTT	CASSSDSPGNTIYF
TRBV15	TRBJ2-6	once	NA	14	TGTGCCACCAGTAAGACAGCTGGGGCCAACGTCCTGACTTTC	CATSKTAGANVLTF
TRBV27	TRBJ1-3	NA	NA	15	TGTGCCAGCAGTCCCGAGGGATACTCTGGAAACACCATATATTTT	CASSPEGYSGNTIYF
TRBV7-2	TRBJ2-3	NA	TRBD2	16	TGTGCCAGCAGCTTAATAGGCGGGGGGGCCACAGATACGCAGTATTTT	CASSLIGGGATDTQYF
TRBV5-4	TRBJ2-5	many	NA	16	TGTGCCAGCAGCCTTGGAGGTTCGGGCCGTTTGGAGACCCAGTACTTC	CASSLGGSGRLETQYF
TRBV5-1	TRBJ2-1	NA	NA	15	TGCGCCAGCAGCTTGAGGAGCCCAACGAGGGATGAGCAGTTCTTC	CASSLRSPTRDEQFF
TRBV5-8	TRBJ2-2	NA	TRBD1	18	TGTGCCAGCAGCTTGGGGCAGGGGGCGCTTTTGGTCACCGGGGAGCTGTTTTTT	CASSLGQGALLVTGELFF
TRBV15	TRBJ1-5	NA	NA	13	TGTGCCACCAGCAGAGATCAGAATCAGCCCCAGCATTTT	CATSRDQNQPQHF
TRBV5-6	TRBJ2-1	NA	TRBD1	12	TGTGCCAGCAGCTCGTGGGACAGAATGAGGTTCTTC	CASSSWDRMRFF
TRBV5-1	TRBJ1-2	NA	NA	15	TGCGCCAGCAGCTTGGAGGGGATTATACACTATGGCTACACCTTC	CASSLEGIIHYGYTF
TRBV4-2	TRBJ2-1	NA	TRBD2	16	TGTGCCAGCAGCCAAGAGGCTAGCGGGCCTTACAATGAGCAGTTCTTC	CASSQEASGPYNEQFF
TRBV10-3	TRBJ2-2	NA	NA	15	TGTGCCATCAGTTCGGGGGACCTGAACACCGGGGAGCTGTTTTTT	CAISSGDLNTGELFF
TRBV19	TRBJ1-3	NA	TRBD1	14	TGTGCCAGTAAGAGACAGGGTCTAGGAAACACCATATATTTT	CASKRQGLGNTIYF
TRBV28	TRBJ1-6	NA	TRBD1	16	TGTGCCAGCAGTTCCCCGGGACAGGGGTATAATTCACCCCTCCACTTT	CASSSPGQGYNSPLHF
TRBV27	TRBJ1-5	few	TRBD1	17	TGTGCCAGCAGGCCGACAGGGTGGTATCGTAGCAATCAGCCCCAGCATTTT	CASRPTGWYRSNQPQHF
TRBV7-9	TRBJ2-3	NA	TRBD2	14	TGTGCCAGCAGCCACAGCGGGGAATCGGATACGCAGTATTTT	CASSHSGESDTQYF
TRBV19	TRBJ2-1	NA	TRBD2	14	TGTGCCAGTAGTTATTGGGGGAGGGACAATGAGCAGTTCTTC	CASSYWGRDNEQFF
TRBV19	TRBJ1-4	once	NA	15	TGTGCCAGTAGTATTGGGGGAGGGGTTGAAGAAAAACTGTTTTTT	CASSIGGGVEEKLFF
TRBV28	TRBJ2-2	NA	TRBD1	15	TGTGCCAGCAGTTTACCCCACAGGGGATTCGGGGAGCTGTTTTTT	CASSLPHRGFGELFF
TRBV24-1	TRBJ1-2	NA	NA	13	TGTGCCACCAGTGAGCCGGGATTCTATGGCTACACCTTC	CATSEPGFYGYTF
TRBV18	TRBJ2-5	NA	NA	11	TGTGCCAGCTCTCGAGAAGAGACCCAGTACTTC	CASSREETQYF
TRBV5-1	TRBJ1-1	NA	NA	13	TGCGCCAGCAGCTCCGGCCAGGGGACTGAAGCTTTCTTT	CASSSGQGTEAFF
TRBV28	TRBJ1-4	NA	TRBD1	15	TGTGCCAGCAACGCCCCCGGGACAGGAGGGGAAAAACTGTTTTTT	CASNAPGTGGEKLFF
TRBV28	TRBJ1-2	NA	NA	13	TGTGCCAGCAGTTTTGGGGAGTACAATGGCTACACCTTC	CASSFGEYNGYTF
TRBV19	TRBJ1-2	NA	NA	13	TGTGCCAGTAGTATATCGGGGGTTAATGGCTACACCTTC	CASSISGVNGYTF
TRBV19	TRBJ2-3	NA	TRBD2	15	TGTGCCAGTACCTGGACTAGCGGGGCCCAAGATACGCAGTATTTT	CASTWTSGAQDTQYF
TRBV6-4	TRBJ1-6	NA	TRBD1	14	TGTGCCAGCAGGGGGACAGGGAATAATTCACCCCTCCACTTT	CASRGTGNNSPLHF
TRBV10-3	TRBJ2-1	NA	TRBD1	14	TGTGCCATCAGTGGACAGGGGTCCTACAATGAGCAGTTCTTC	CAISGQGSYNEQFF
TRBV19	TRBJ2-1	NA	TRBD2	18	TGTGCCAGTAGTATAGGGTTTAGCGGGGGCAGCTCCTACAATGAGCAGTTCTTC	CASSIGFSGGSSYNEQFF
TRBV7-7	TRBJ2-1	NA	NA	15	TGTGCCAGCATCATCGGGCGGGCACCCTACAATGAGCAGTTCTTC	CASIIGRAPYNEQFF
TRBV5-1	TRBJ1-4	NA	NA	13	TGCGCCAGCCGGTCCGGGGGTCTTGAAAAACTGTTTTTT	CASRSGGLEKLFF
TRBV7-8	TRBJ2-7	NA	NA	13	TGTGCCAGCAGCTCCCGCCGGGGGTACGAGCAGTACTTC	CASSSRRGYEQYF
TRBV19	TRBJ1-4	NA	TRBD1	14	TGTGCCAGTAGTGTGGGGGACAGCTTAAGAAAACTGTTTTTT	CASSVGDSLRKLFF
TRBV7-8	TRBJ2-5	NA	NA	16	TGTGCCAGCAGGTTAGGGCCCAGGACTATCCAAGAGACCCAGTACTTC	CASRLGPRTIQETQYF
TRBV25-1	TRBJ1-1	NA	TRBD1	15	TGTGCCAGCAGTGAATATAACAGGGGCGACACTGAAGCTTTCTTT	CASSEYNRGDTEAFF